These T cell receptor beta chains were read from a single sample in a study of T cell changes during pregnancy in multiple sclerosis. The table came from immunoSEQ multiplex PCR; TCRdb's copy has only in-frame clones and leaves some out. The sample shows around 30,000 clones, roughly 90% of them seen only once. The source was CD8+ T cells from peripheral blood mononuclear cells, collected in the third trimester of pregnancy. The origin of the receptors is a female donor with multiple sclerosis, enrolled in a pregnancy study. CDR3s include the opening cysteine and the closing phenylalanine or tryptophan. D genes are given only for firm matches. Only part of the rows carry a size: once, few, many, or a class if the clone is expanded.

CDR3 protein: CASSVAVERGVSNTGELFF
V gene: TRBV9
CDR3 length: 19
clone size: NA
D gene: TRBD2
J gene: TRBJ2-2

CDR3 protein: CASSFRGSPYEQYF
V gene: TRBV7-8
CDR3 length: 14
clone size: NA
D gene: TRBD1
J gene: TRBJ2-7

CDR3 protein: CSGTGQNEQYF
V gene: TRBV29-1
CDR3 length: 11
clone size: NA
D gene: NA
J gene: TRBJ2-7

CDR3 protein: CASSFDTGILNNEQFF
V gene: TRBV11-2
CDR3 length: 16
clone size: once
D gene: NA
J gene: TRBJ2-1

CDR3 protein: CASSQSPFTGELFF
V gene: TRBV4-3
CDR3 length: 14
clone size: NA
D gene: NA
J gene: TRBJ2-2

CDR3 protein: CASSPGTANQPQHF
V gene: TRBV5-1
CDR3 length: 14
clone size: NA
D gene: TRBD1
J gene: TRBJ1-5

CDR3 protein: CASSLAGEGGPSYNEQFF
V gene: TRBV5-1
CDR3 length: 18
clone size: NA
D gene: NA
J gene: TRBJ2-1

CDR3 protein: CASSYTPGRVAEQFF
V gene: TRBV7-6
CDR3 length: 15
clone size: NA
D gene: TRBD2
J gene: TRBJ2-1

CDR3 protein: CASRLQGSPGELFF
V gene: TRBV19
CDR3 length: 14
clone size: NA
D gene: TRBD1
J gene: TRBJ2-2

CDR3 protein: CASSDVGADTQYF
V gene: TRBV7-9
CDR3 length: 13
clone size: NA
D gene: NA
J gene: TRBJ2-3

CDR3 protein: CAIMDQSGGNIQYF
V gene: TRBV10-3
CDR3 length: 14
clone size: NA
D gene: TRBD2
J gene: TRBJ2-4

CDR3 protein: CASKGASEAFF
V gene: TRBV5-6
CDR3 length: 11
clone size: NA
D gene: NA
J gene: TRBJ1-1

CDR3 protein: CASGRGNEQYF
V gene: TRBV7-9
CDR3 length: 11
clone size: NA
D gene: NA
J gene: TRBJ2-7

CDR3 protein: CASKDRGHEQYF
V gene: TRBV6-5
CDR3 length: 12
clone size: NA
D gene: TRBD1
J gene: TRBJ2-7

CDR3 protein: CASSQDLIGGAGGYTF
V gene: TRBV4-3
CDR3 length: 16
clone size: NA
D gene: TRBD1
J gene: TRBJ1-2

CDR3 protein: CASSVAGGRSPEQFF
V gene: TRBV9
CDR3 length: 15
clone size: NA
D gene: TRBD2
J gene: TRBJ2-1

CDR3 protein: CASSYSRVTEQYF
V gene: TRBV6-5
CDR3 length: 13
clone size: NA
D gene: NA
J gene: TRBJ2-7

CDR3 protein: CASSVESGAYNEQFF
V gene: TRBV9
CDR3 length: 15
clone size: once
D gene: NA
J gene: TRBJ2-1

CDR3 protein: CASSDYGLAGMGTQYF
V gene: TRBV5-4
CDR3 length: 16
clone size: NA
D gene: TRBD2
J gene: TRBJ2-3

CDR3 protein: CASSPYLAGGNNEQFF
V gene: TRBV7-9
CDR3 length: 16
clone size: NA
D gene: TRBD2
J gene: TRBJ2-1

CDR3 protein: CASSLPLAGGNNEQFF
V gene: TRBV5-6
CDR3 length: 16
clone size: NA
D gene: TRBD2
J gene: TRBJ2-1

CDR3 protein: CASSVSGGGAAEQFF
V gene: TRBV9
CDR3 length: 15
clone size: NA
D gene: TRBD2
J gene: TRBJ2-1

CDR3 protein: CAAKGDRAETQYF
V gene: TRBV6-1
CDR3 length: 13
clone size: NA
D gene: TRBD1
J gene: TRBJ2-5

CDR3 protein: CASSPPQGVYEQYF
V gene: TRBV4-1
CDR3 length: 14
clone size: NA
D gene: TRBD1
J gene: TRBJ2-7

CDR3 protein: CASSSGEGGRTYEQYF
V gene: TRBV5-1
CDR3 length: 16
clone size: NA
D gene: TRBD2
J gene: TRBJ2-7

CDR3 protein: CASSLGQANTEAFF
V gene: TRBV11-3
CDR3 length: 14
clone size: NA
D gene: NA
J gene: TRBJ1-1

CDR3 protein: CASSISTGSEQYF
V gene: TRBV5-6
CDR3 length: 13
clone size: NA
D gene: TRBD1
J gene: TRBJ2-7

CDR3 protein: CASSFGGEQFF
V gene: TRBV28
CDR3 length: 11
clone size: NA
D gene: NA
J gene: TRBJ2-1

CDR3 protein: CASSREVSNQPQHF
V gene: TRBV5-5
CDR3 length: 14
clone size: medium-sized
D gene: NA
J gene: TRBJ1-5

CDR3 protein: CASDRDSAFF
V gene: TRBV6-6
CDR3 length: 10
clone size: NA
D gene: NA
J gene: TRBJ1-1

CDR3 protein: CASSLDSTSGGTTDTQYF
V gene: TRBV5-1
CDR3 length: 18
clone size: NA
D gene: TRBD2
J gene: TRBJ2-3

CDR3 protein: CASSLGGLANTDTQYF
V gene: TRBV5-6
CDR3 length: 16
clone size: NA
D gene: TRBD2
J gene: TRBJ2-3

CDR3 protein: CASSLVPPLQVPGEKLFF
V gene: TRBV7-6
CDR3 length: 18
clone size: many
D gene: NA
J gene: TRBJ1-4

CDR3 protein: CASAQGRVDTEAFF
V gene: TRBV19
CDR3 length: 14
clone size: NA
D gene: NA
J gene: TRBJ1-1

CDR3 protein: CASSHSGQSYEQYF
V gene: TRBV18
CDR3 length: 14
clone size: NA
D gene: TRBD1
J gene: TRBJ2-7

CDR3 protein: CAWSSPGGETQYF
V gene: TRBV30
CDR3 length: 13
clone size: NA
D gene: TRBD2
J gene: TRBJ2-5

CDR3 protein: CASSQEGGLNTEAFF
V gene: TRBV4-1
CDR3 length: 15
clone size: NA
D gene: NA
J gene: TRBJ1-1

CDR3 protein: CASSLWGELDTQYF
V gene: TRBV5-1
CDR3 length: 14
clone size: NA
D gene: NA
J gene: TRBJ2-3

CDR3 protein: CASSSQGTAYNEQFF
V gene: TRBV7-9
CDR3 length: 15
clone size: NA
D gene: TRBD1
J gene: TRBJ2-1

CDR3 protein: CASSETGQPSEPQHF
V gene: TRBV6-1
CDR3 length: 15
clone size: large
D gene: TRBD1
J gene: TRBJ1-5

CDR3 protein: CASSTYTGNTEAFF
V gene: TRBV19
CDR3 length: 14
clone size: NA
D gene: NA
J gene: TRBJ1-1